This T cell receptor beta chain comes out of a study of identifying expanded T cells in peripheral blood. Study-level findings and limits: Variance in clone template counts between approximately 2-week samples significantly increased with total template count across all healthy donors.

The table came from immunoSEQ multiplex PCR; TCRdb's copy has only in-frame clones and leaves some out. The sample lists roughly 100,000 clones, roughly 87% occurring once. This clone was observed once. Its target is unknown. Collection occurred without any documented infections or immune events in donors. Sequenced: blood. The sequence derives from a person aged 18-69 years in good health.

The CDR3 nucleotides are TGCGCCAGCAGCTTCGGGACAGGGGAAAGGTTTTTTGATTCACCCCTCCACTTT. Translated, it gives CASSFGTGERFFDSPLHF. This sequence joins TRBV5-1 and TRBJ1-6; 10 positions match TRBD1. This CDR3 is built from 18 residues. The germline CDR1 and CDR2 sequences are SGHRS and YFSETQ. Germline trimming cut 2 bases from V and 8 bases from J; bases unmatched to any gene: 13. Supplemented by reference TRBV5-1 and TRBJ1-6, the full variable domain reads KAGVTQTPRYLIKTRGQQVTLSCSPISGHRSVSWYQQTPGQGLQFLFEYFSETQRNKGNFPGRFSGRQFSNSRSEMNVSTLELGDSALYLCASSFGTGERFFDSPLHFGNGTRLTVT.